Shown below are 8 T cell receptor beta chains from a single sample sequenced in a study of T cells after posttransplantation cyclophosphamide. Only in-frame clones appear in the TCRdb table, and some are missing; sequencing was by immunoSEQ multiplex PCR. The sample is made up of about 12,000 clones, none counted only once. The sample comprised PBMCs. These TCRs come from a woman in her thirties or forties in good health, CMV-negative, and a related stem cell transplant donor.

This clone has just a few counts. The genes are TRBV9 and TRBJ1-1, with a tentative D call TRBD1 (5 bases). Trimming removed 5 bases at V and 8 bases at J, with 16 bases between. The germline V gene encodes CDR1 SGDLS and CDR2 YYNGEE. This CDR3 is built from 13 residues. Here the CDR3 reads CASSAGGGGEAFF. The CDR3 nucleotides read TGTGCCAGCAGTGCCGGCGGGGGTGGGGAAGCTTTCTTT. The full variable domain, its missing parts supplied by reference TRBV9 and TRBJ1-1, is DSGVTQTPKHLITATGQRVTLRCSPRSGDLSVYWYQQSLDQGLQFLIQYYNGEERAKGNILERFSAQQFPDLHSELNLSSLELGDSALYFCASSAGGGGEAFFGQGTRLTVV.

This clone was detected a few times. The rearrangement uses TRBV29-1 and TRBJ2-5; D is possibly TRBD1 (6 bases). Trimming left V 4 bases short and J 5 bases short, with 11 bases between. There are 12 residues in the CDR3. Germline CDR1 and CDR2: SQVTM and ANQGSEA. The CDR3 DNA reads TGCAGCGTTGCCGGGGACAAGGAGACCCAGTACTTC. It encodes CSVAGDKETQYF.

The genes are TRBV5-1 and TRBJ2-5, with 12 nucleotides matching TRBD2. CDR1 and CDR2 (germline): SGHRS, YFSETQ. The CDR3 is 17 amino acids. V lost 1 base, J lost 4 bases, and 8 bases stayed unmatched. Here the CDR3 DNA reads TGCGCCAGCAGCTTGCTAGCGGGGGGGCCTGGGATAGAGACCCAGTACTTC. It encodes CASSLLAGGPGIETQYF.

At least ten counts were recorded for this clone. V is TRBV12-3 or TRBV12-4 and J is TRBJ1-3; tentative D call: TRBD1 (5 bases). The CDR3 spans 14 residues. V was clipped by 3 bases and J by 4 bases, with 10 bases between them. CDR3 sequence (DNA): TGTGCCAGCAGTTTTGGACAACCCGGAAACACCATATATTTT. Amino acids: CASSFGQPGNTIYF.

This clone showed up many times. The gene calls are TRBV24-1 and TRBJ2-7; the D gene could be TRBD1 or TRBD2 (5 bases each). Germline CDR1 is KGHDR and CDR2 is SFDVKD. Trimming took off 7 bases at V and 7 bases at J, with 28 bases between the two ends. The CDR3 length is 17 residues. Written as DNA, the CDR3 is TGTGCCACCAGCGCTTCTGAGGGGCAACATTACCCCCAGGAGCAGTACTTC. This gives the protein CATSASEGQHYPQEQYF.

This clone was observed at least ten times. The chain uses TRBV30 and TRBJ1-2; 10 positions agree with TRBD1. The CDR3 sequence is 13 residues long. Unmatched junction bases numbered 4, after V lost 5 bases and J lost 4 bases. The germline CDR1 and CDR2 sequences are GTSNPN and SVGIG (reference sequence). The CDR3 DNA follows: TGTGCCTGGGACAGGGGGCTTGGCTATGGCTACACCTTC. Protein sequence: CAWDRGLGYGYTF.

This clone was counted at least ten times. This chain uses TRBV11-2 with TRBJ2-5, with TRBD2 matching over 11 bases. V lost 3 bases to trimming and J lost 4 bases; unmatched junction nucleotides: 4. Germline V gene data show CDR1 as SGHAT and CDR2 as FQNNGV. This CDR3 has 15 residues. The CDR3 coding sequence is TGTGCCAGCAGCTTCTCGCTAGCGGGGGGAGAGACCCAGTACTTC. Translated, it gives CASSFSLAGGETQYF. Full variable domain (missing parts from reference TRBV11-2 and TRBJ2-5): EAGVAQSPRYKIIEKRQSVAFWCNPISGHATLYWYQQILGQGPKLLIQFQNNGVVDDSQLPKDRFSAERLKGVDSTLKIQPAKLEDSAVYLCASSFSLAGGETQYFGPGTRLLVL.

This clone has ten or more counts. The rearrangement joins TRBV6-1 to TRBJ2-7; D is perhaps TRBD2 (5 bases). The V gene's germline CDR1 is MNHNS and CDR2 SASEGT. Trimming cost V 8 bases and J 9 bases, with 17 bases left between them. The CDR3 has 12 residues. The CDR3 spells CASCGEVRGQYF. The CDR3 nucleotides read TGTGCCAGCTGTGGAGAGGTCCGGGGGCAGTACTTC.